These T cell receptor beta chains were read from a single sample in a study of Graves' ophthalmopathy and Graves' hyperthyroidism. Each CDR3 protein is one row after TCRdb ran MiXCR on the multiplex PCR reads. The sample shows 52,000 or so distinct CDR3 sequences, more than 40% of them seen only once. Sequenced sample: peripheral blood. These receptor sequences come from an adult woman with Graves' ophthalmopathy. The CDR3 runs from the conserved cysteine through the conserved F or W. The D gene is left open where the match is weak. Only part of the rows carry a size: once, few, many, or a class if the clone is expanded.

len: 15
j_gene: TRBJ2-3
d_gene: NA
abundance: once
v_gene: TRBV5-1
CDR3aa: CASSFGSGLADTQYF
CDR3nt: TGCGCCAGCAGCTTCGGGAGTGGTTTGGCAGATACGCAGTATTTT

len: 15
j_gene: TRBJ1-1
d_gene: NA
abundance: NA
v_gene: TRBV4-2
CDR3aa: CASSQDPGTDTEAFF
CDR3nt: TGTGCCAGCAGCCAAGATCCAGGCACGGACACTGAAGCTTTCTTT

len: 15
j_gene: TRBJ2-5
d_gene: TRBD1
abundance: medium-sized
v_gene: TRBV7-2
CDR3aa: CASSYAGTGRETQYF
CDR3nt: TGTGCCAGCAGCTACGCCGGGACAGGGAGAGAGACCCAGTACTTC

len: 15
j_gene: TRBJ2-1
d_gene: TRBD2
abundance: many
v_gene: TRBV5-1
CDR3aa: CASSQGLAGVDEQFF
CDR3nt: TGCGCCAGCAGCCAGGGACTAGCGGGAGTCGATGAGCAGTTCTTC

len: 18
j_gene: TRBJ2-7
d_gene: TRBD2
abundance: many
v_gene: TRBV6-2/TRBV6-3
CDR3aa: CASSYNHLTSGSMYEQYF
CDR3nt: TGTGCCAGCAGTTACAATCATTTAACTAGCGGGAGTATGTACGAGCAGTACTTC

len: 15
j_gene: TRBJ2-1
d_gene: NA
abundance: many
v_gene: TRBV5-6
CDR3aa: CASSLGGSLYNEQFF
CDR3nt: TGTGCCAGCAGCTTGGGCGGGTCACTTTACAATGAGCAGTTCTTC

len: 14
j_gene: TRBJ2-7
d_gene: TRBD2
abundance: NA
v_gene: TRBV10-3
CDR3aa: CAISGGREAYEQYF
CDR3nt: TGTGCCATCAGTGGCGGGAGGGAGGCCTACGAGCAGTACTTC

len: 16
j_gene: TRBJ2-1
d_gene: TRBD2
abundance: NA
v_gene: TRBV24-1
CDR3aa: CATSASTSGSRGEQFF
CDR3nt: TGTGCCACCAGTGCATCGACTAGCGGGAGTAGGGGTGAGCAGTTCTTC

len: 15
j_gene: TRBJ1-6
d_gene: NA
abundance: NA
v_gene: TRBV19
CDR3aa: CASSIKGLVNSPLHF
CDR3nt: TGTGCCAGTAGTATCAAGGGCCTAGTTAATTCACCCCTCCACTTT

len: 12
j_gene: TRBJ2-3
d_gene: NA
abundance: few
v_gene: TRBV10-1
CDR3aa: CASSDVQGTQYF
CDR3nt: TGCGCCAGCAGTGATGTACAGGGTACGCAGTATTTT

len: 11
j_gene: TRBJ2-7
d_gene: NA
abundance: medium-sized
v_gene: TRBV7-8
CDR3aa: CASSSYYEQYF
CDR3nt: TGTGCCAGCAGCTCATACTACGAGCAGTACTTC

len: 16
j_gene: TRBJ2-1
d_gene: TRBD2
abundance: NA
v_gene: TRBV24-1
CDR3aa: CATSEPGLAGENEQFF
CDR3nt: TGTGCCACCAGTGAGCCGGGACTAGCGGGAGAAAATGAGCAGTTCTTC